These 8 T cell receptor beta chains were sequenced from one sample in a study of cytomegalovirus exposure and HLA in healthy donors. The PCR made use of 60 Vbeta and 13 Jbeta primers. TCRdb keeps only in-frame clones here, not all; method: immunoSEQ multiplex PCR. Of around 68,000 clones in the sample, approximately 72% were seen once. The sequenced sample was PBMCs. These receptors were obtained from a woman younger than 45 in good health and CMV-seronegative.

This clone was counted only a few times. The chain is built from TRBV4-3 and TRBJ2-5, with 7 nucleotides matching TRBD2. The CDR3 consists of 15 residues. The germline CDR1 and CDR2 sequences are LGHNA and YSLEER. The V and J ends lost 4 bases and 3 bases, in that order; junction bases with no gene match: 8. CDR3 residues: CASSRVGTTKETQYF. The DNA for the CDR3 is TGCGCCAGCAGCCGGGTAGGGACTACCAAAGAGACCCAGTACTTC.

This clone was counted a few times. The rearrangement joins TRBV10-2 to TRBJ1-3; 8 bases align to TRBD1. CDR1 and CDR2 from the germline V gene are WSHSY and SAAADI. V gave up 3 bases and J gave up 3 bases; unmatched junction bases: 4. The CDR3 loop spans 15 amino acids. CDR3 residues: CASSDVTGVGNTIYF. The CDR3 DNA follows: TGCGCCAGCAGTGATGTGACAGGGGTTGGAAACACCATATATTTT.

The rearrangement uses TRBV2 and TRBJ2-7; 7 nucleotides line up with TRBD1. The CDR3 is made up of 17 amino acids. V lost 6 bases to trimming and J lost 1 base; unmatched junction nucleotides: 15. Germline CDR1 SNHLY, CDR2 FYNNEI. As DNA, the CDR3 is TGTGCCAGCAGCCGACGGTACCGACAGGGACCATCCTACGAGCAGTACTTC. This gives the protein CASSRRYRQGPSYEQYF.

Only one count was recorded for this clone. CDR3 region: CASSFVSLVPYNEQFF. The CDR3 DNA is TGTGCCAGCAGCTTCGTGTCCCTAGTCCCCTACAATGAGCAGTTCTTC. This chain links TRBV5-4 with TRBJ2-1; D is uncertain. The CDR3 runs 16 residues. Looked up from germline, CDR1 is SGHNT and CDR2 is YYREEE (reference sequence). Trimming left V 2 bases short and J 2 bases short, with 14 bases between.

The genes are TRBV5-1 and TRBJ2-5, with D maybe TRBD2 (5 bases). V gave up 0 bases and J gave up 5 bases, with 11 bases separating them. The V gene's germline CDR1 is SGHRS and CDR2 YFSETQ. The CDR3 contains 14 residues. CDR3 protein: CASSLAWESETQYF. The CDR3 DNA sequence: TGCGCCAGCAGCTTGGCCTGGGAGTCCGAGACCCAGTACTTC.

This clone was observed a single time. The CDR3 coding sequence is TGTGCCAGCAGTCTAGACAGGGCACATGATACGCAGTATTTT. Amino acid sequence: CASSLDRAHDTQYF. The gene calls are TRBV27 and TRBJ2-3, with 7 bases identical to TRBD1. Germline V CDR1 and CDR2: MNHEY, SMNVEV (reference sequence). The trim removed 5 bases at V and 6 bases at J, leaving 8 bases unmatched. The CDR3 spans 14 residues.

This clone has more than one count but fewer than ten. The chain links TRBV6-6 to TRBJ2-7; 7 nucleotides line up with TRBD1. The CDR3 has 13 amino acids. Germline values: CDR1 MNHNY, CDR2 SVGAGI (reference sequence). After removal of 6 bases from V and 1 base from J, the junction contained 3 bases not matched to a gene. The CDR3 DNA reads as TGTGCCAGCAGACGGACAGGTTCCTACGAGCAGTACTTC. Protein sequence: CASRRTGSYEQYF.

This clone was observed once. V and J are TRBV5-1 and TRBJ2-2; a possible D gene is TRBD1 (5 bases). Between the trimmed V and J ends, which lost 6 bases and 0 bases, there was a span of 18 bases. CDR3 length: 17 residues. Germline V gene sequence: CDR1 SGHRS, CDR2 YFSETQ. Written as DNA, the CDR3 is TGCGCCAGCACAAAAGGACACGTTGACGCGAACACCGGGGAGCTGTTTTTT. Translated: CASTKGHVDANTGELFF.